A single sample is the source of the 13 T cell receptor beta chains below, sequenced in a study of T cells in Graves' hyperthyroidism and ophthalmopathy. TCR beta CDR3 region amplification was performed from RNA transcripts. The HTBI primer set was used in a first-round RT-PCR of the TCR CDR3. TCRdb ran MiXCR on the multiplex PCR reads and lists one entry per CDR3 protein. The sample consists of around 250,000 distinct CDR3 sequences, around 15% of them appearing once. Sample: blood. Receptors originate from a woman aged 18-35 years with Graves' ophthalmopathy.

This chain joins TRBV2 and TRBJ2-3, with D uncertain. The CDR3 has 11 residues. Germline CDR1 is SNHLY and CDR2 is FYNNEI. The V end was cut by 6 bases, the J end by 5 bases, with 6 bases between. DNA for the CDR3: TGTGCCAGCAGGGCCGGAGATACGCAGTATTTT. It yields the protein CASRAGDTQYF.

V usage is TRBV7-3 and J usage is TRBJ2-3; TRBD2 agrees at 13 bases. The J segment lost 3 bases and the V segment lost 6 bases, leaving 6 bases of the junction unmatched. The CDR3 contains 16 residues. Germline CDR1 is SGHTA and CDR2 is FQGTGA. CDR3 in amino acids: CASSSGTSGTTDTQYF. CDR3 coding DNA: TGTGCCAGCAGTTCCGGGACTAGCGGGACTACAGATACGCAGTATTTT.

This clonotype showed up many times. This sequence joins TRBV29-1 and TRBJ1-6, with unresolved D. The CDR3 totals 14 residues. From germline, CDR1 is SQVTM and CDR2 ANQGSEA. V gave up 3 bases and J gave up 4 bases, with 10 bases separating them. The CDR3 loop is CSVEEVPYNSPLHF. In DNA form, the CDR3 reads TGCAGCGTTGAGGAGGTCCCTTATAATTCACCCCTCCACTTT.

This clonotype has at least ten counts. The chain links TRBV6-1 to TRBJ2-6; 9 bases fit TRBD1. Germline CDR1 is MNHNS and CDR2 is SASEGT. The CDR3 contains 19 residues. V trimming: 5 bases; J trimming: 0 bases; junction bases outside the gene matches: 11. This CDR3 is CASSSRTGDYISGANVLTF. The CDR3 coding sequence is TGTGCCAGCAGTTCCAGGACAGGGGATTATATCTCTGGGGCCAACGTCCTGACTTTC.

Many counts were recorded for this clonotype. The chain has TRBV10-2 and TRBJ1-5; tentative D call: TRBD1 (5 bases). There are 17 residues in the CDR3. Germline values: CDR1 WSHSY, CDR2 SAAADI. V lost 3 bases and J 2 bases, leaving 17 bases between the germline ends. The CDR3 is CASSEWGRALGNQPQHF. CDR3 nucleotide sequence: TGCGCCAGCAGTGAATGGGGCAGGGCCCTGGGCAATCAGCCCCAGCATTTT.

This clonotype was observed at least ten times. This chain links TRBV12-3 or TRBV12-4 with TRBJ2-2, with TRBD1 identical over 8 bases. J was trimmed by 6 bases and V by 6 bases; bases with no gene match: 0. This CDR3 spans 12 amino acids. The CDR3 DNA reads TGTGCCAGCAGACAGGGGGCCGGGGAGCTGTTTTTT. Its protein product is CASRQGAGELFF.

This clonotype was seen at least ten times. The chain employs TRBV7-2 and TRBJ2-7, with 8 bases matching TRBD1. The CDR3 is 14 residues long. V lost 7 bases, J lost 2 bases, and 7 bases stayed unmatched. Germline-derived CDR1 and CDR2 are SGHTA and FQGNSA. This CDR3 reads CASKLDRVTYEQYF. CDR3 DNA sequence: TGTGCCAGCAAACTGGACAGGGTAACCTACGAGCAGTACTTC.

This clonotype was picked up many times. This sequence joins TRBV28 and TRBJ1-6; D might be TRBD1 (6 bases). Germline CDR1 is MDHEN and CDR2 is SYDVKM. With 7 bases removed from V and 14 bases from J, the gap between germline ends came to 21 bases. The CDR3 spans 14 residues. CDR3 loop: CASIPRGGRGTLHF. The DNA of the CDR3 is TGTGCCAGCATCCCAAGGGGGGGGCGGGGAACCCTCCACTTT.

This clonotype appeared many times. V is TRBV18 and J is TRBJ1-4; D possibly corresponds to TRBD1 (6 bases). V was pared by 3 bases and J by 6 bases, with 17 bases between. Per the germline V gene, CDR1 is KGHSH and CDR2 is LQKENI. This CDR3 has 16 amino acids. This CDR3 reads CASSPGTEGGYEKLFF. The CDR3 region has the DNA TGTGCCAGCTCACCGGGAACAGAAGGGGGTTATGAAAAACTGTTTTTT.

Notes on this clonotype: One base away lies a much larger clone, so this may be a sequencing read error. The chain carries TRBV4-2 and TRBJ1-4; no clear D gene. Germline CDR1 reads LGHNA; CDR2 reads YNFKEQ. CDR3 length equals 14 residues. The CDR3: CTSSQVGRNEKLFF. In DNA, the CDR3 is TGTACCAGCAGCCAAGTAGGGAGGAATGAAAAACTGTTTTTT.

The gene calls are TRBV7-2 and TRBJ1-1; D is unclear. V lost 1 base, J lost 3 bases, and 6 bases lay in between. The CDR3 contains 13 residues. Germline-derived CDR1 and CDR2 are SGHTA and FQGNSA. CDR3 loop: CASSLEWDTEAFF. CDR3 coding DNA: TGTGCCAGCAGCTTAGAGTGGGACACTGAAGCTTTCTTT.

This clonotype was counted many times. The rearrangement uses TRBV6-2 or TRBV6-3 and TRBJ2-7; TRBD1 agrees at 9 bases. The trim removed 6 bases at V and 6 bases at J, leaving 9 bases unmatched. Germline V gives CDR1 MNHEY, CDR2 SVGEGT. The CDR3 is 14 residues long. As DNA, the CDR3 is TGTGCCAGCAGGATCATATCGGACAGGGGCGAGCAGTACTTC. It specifies CASRIISDRGEQYF.

This clonotype was counted many times. The chain joins TRBV20-1 to TRBJ1-3; D ambiguous. V was trimmed by 6 bases and J by 2 bases, leaving 14 bases between them. The CDR3 is 14 amino acids. In germline, CDR1 is DFQATT, CDR2 SNEGSKA (reference sequence). This CDR3 reads CSANPGSPGNTIYF. The CDR3 DNA reads as TGCAGTGCCAACCCAGGTAGTCCTGGAAACACCATATATTTT.